This TCR beta chain originates from a study of vaccination effects on CD4 cells after COVID-19. Across the whole study: There were a few convalescent patients sampled both early and late after vaccination. Post-vaccine specimens arrived a median 72 days past the second dose. The study, taken as a whole, reports: Missing from the study were early post-infection timepoints, and its convalescent patients were few.

This clone was seen a few times. Antigen specificity is unknown. Between days 9 and 10 of culture, CD4+ T cells were separated out. This individual tested PCR-positive for SARS-CoV-2 infection between March and December 2020. Every participant took two doses of the BNT162b2 or mRNA-1273 vaccine. Half the medium was swapped for IL-2 medium on days 3 and 7. Sequencing used immunoSEQ multiplex PCR; TCRdb keeps in-frame clones, though not all of them. This table holds 30,000 to 35,000 clones, around 75% found once. The CDR3 consists of 15 residues. CDR1 and CDR2 (germline): SGHTA, FQGNSA. Deletions cut 5 bases from V and 3 bases from J, with 16 bases between.

The clonotype originates from a human donor who had a prior SARS-CoV-2 infection. Source: CD4+ T cells from PBMCs cultured without peptide, taken after COVID-19 vaccination. This chain links TRBV7-2 with TRBJ1-2; weak D call: TRBD1 (6 bases). The CDR3 protein is CASSTTGWGDYGYTF. The CDR3 coding sequence is TGTGCCAGCAGCACCACAGGGTGGGGGGACTATGGCTACACCTTC.